The sequence of this T cell receptor (beta chain) was determined in a study of blood T cell repertoires in COVID-19. Study-level background: Sites in the United States, Italy and Spain provided acute and convalescent COVID-19 samples. PBMCs, B-cell-depleted T cells, or T cells were the source of the cDNA or gDNA that made up the material.

This clone was seen more than once but under ten times. The CDR3 consists of 13 residues. The junction had 5 bases not matched to a gene; V was cut back by 6 bases and J by 5 bases. Germline CDR1 and CDR2: KGHDR and SFDVKD. In the original analysis: From reference gene primer amplification, estimates of nucleated cell counts were derived. Repertoires were generated with immunoSEQ multiplex PCR, while TCRdb's copy carries only in-frame clones and drops some. V, J and clone size are those of that table, while D and trimming were read from the DNA. The sample lists approximately 110,000 clones, about 88% seen once, with 8% to 8.5% in the top ten.

The material sequenced was peripheral blood. The sequence derives from a woman in her 70s who had recovered from COVID-19. The rearrangement links TRBV24-1 to TRBJ2-5; 7 bases line up with TRBD1. The CDR3: CATSRGQEETQYF. The CDR3 DNA follows: TGTGCCACCAGTCGCGGACAGGAGGAGACCCAGTACTTC.